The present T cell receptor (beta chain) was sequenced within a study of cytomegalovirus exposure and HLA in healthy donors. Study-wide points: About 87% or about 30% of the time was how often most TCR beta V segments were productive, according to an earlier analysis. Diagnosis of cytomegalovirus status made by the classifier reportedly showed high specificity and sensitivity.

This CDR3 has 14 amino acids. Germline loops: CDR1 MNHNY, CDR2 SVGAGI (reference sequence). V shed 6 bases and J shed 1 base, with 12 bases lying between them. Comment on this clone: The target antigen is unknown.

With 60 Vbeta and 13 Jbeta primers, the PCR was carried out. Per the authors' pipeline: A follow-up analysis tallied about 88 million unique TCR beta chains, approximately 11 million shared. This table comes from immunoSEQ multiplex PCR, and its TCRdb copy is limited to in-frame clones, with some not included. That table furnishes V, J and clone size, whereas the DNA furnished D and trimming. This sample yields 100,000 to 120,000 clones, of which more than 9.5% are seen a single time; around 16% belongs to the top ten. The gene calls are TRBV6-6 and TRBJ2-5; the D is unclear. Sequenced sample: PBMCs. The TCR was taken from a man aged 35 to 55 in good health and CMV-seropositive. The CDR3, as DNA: TGTGCCAGCAGATCCAGACTCGCCCAAGAGACCCAGTACTTC. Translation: CASRSRLAQETQYF.